These 16 T cell receptor beta chains came from one sample sequenced in a study of tissue T cells after allogeneic stem cell transplantation. The time point here: mouse harvest day 14 after allogeneic transplant. The graft held 10^6 splenic CD5+ T cells and 10^7 T-cell-depleted bone marrow cells. The method was immunoSEQ multiplex PCR; TCRdb's version includes in-frame clones alone and lacks a portion of them. The table records under 850 clones, about 50% of them present only once. The sequencing sample was made of spleen. These receptors were obtained from a female BALB/c mouse given C57BL/6 T cells with graft-versus-host disease after an allogeneic hematopoietic cell transplant.

By share of the sample, this clone is large (0.1 to 1%). The genes and germline here are from mouse. The CDR3 end falls 1 residue outside the read, so it is completed with the germline J gene. The chain links TRBV3 to TRBJ2-7; TRBD2 matches 8 bases. V dropped 5 bases and J dropped 0; count of bases not matched to a gene: 3. The CDR3 runs to 14 residues. Germline lookup yields CDR1 SNHLY and CDR2 FYNGKV (reference sequence). The CDR3 DNA, read in part, is TGTGCCAGCAGCCGACTGGGGAGCTCCTATGAACAGTAC. Translation gives CASSRLGSSYEQY. The entire CDR3 sequence reads CASSRLGSSYEQYF.

Of note for this clone: Gene and germline names: mouse. Read coverage stops 1 residue before the CDR3 terminus; the germline J gene supplies the remainder. V is TRBV15 and J is TRBJ2-4, with 10 bases matching TRBD2. The CDR3 totals 15 residues. The trim removed 6 bases at V and 2 bases at J, leaving 5 bases unmatched. CDR1 and CDR2 from the germline V gene are SGHND and FRSKSL. The sequenced CDR3 bases are TGTGCCAGCAGCCCTGGGGGGGCGCTTCAAAACACCTTGTAC. This encodes CASSPGGALQNTLY. The whole CDR3 is CASSPGGALQNTLYF. The entire variable domain, with the rest obtained from reference TRBV15 and TRBJ2-4, is as follows: DAGVTQTPRHEVAEKGQTIILKCEPVSGHNDLFWYRQTKIQGLELLSYFRSKSLMEDGGAFKDRFKAEMLNSSFSTLKIQPTEPKDSAVYLCASSPGGALQNTLYFGAGTRLSVL.

The sample holds a few counts of this clone. Germline and genes: mouse. The read is 1 residue too short to cover the CDR3 end, so that end is filled in from the germline J gene. J is TRBJ2-5 and V is TRBV19; 10 bases map to TRBD1. Looked up from germline, CDR1 is FNHDT and CDR2 is SITEND (reference sequence). J lost 5 bases, V lost 2 bases, and 2 bases had no gene match. The CDR3 spans 14 residues. CDR3 residues: CASSMGTGVDTQYF. Partial CDR3 DNA: TGTGCCAGCAGTATGGGGACAGGGGTAGACACCCAGTAC.

Turning to this clone: Genes and germline are mouse. The DNA ends 1 residue before the CDR3 does, and the rest of the CDR3 is filled in from the germline J gene. The J gene is TRBJ2-2, the V gene TRBV16; TRBD2 matches 10 bases. Germline values: CDR1 SGHSA, CDR2 FRNQAP. The junction had 3 bases not matched to a gene; V was cut back by 6 bases and J by 2 bases. There are 15 residues in the CDR3. Incomplete CDR3 DNA: TGTGCAAGCAGTCCGGACTGGGGGAACACCGGGCAGCTCTAC. This translates into CASSPDWGNTGQLY. The complete CDR3 reads CASSPDWGNTGQLYF.

Only one count was recorded for this clone. Gene labels here are mouse ones. The DNA ends 1 residue before the CDR3 does, and the rest of the CDR3 is filled in from the germline J gene. This chain links TRBV16 with TRBJ2-4; TRBD2 aligns across 7 bases. The CDR3 totals 14 residues. Germline CDR1 and CDR2: SGHSA and FRNQAP. The V and J ends lost 3 bases and 1 base, in that order; junction bases with no gene match: 1. The covered CDR3 bases are TGTGCAAGCAGCTTTGGGACTGGTCAAAACACCTTGTAC. Translating it yields CASSFGTGQNTLY. The whole CDR3 is CASSFGTGQNTLYF.

This clone was observed a handful of times. Gene names refer to mouse genes. The read terminates 1 residue before the CDR3 end, so the remaining end is supplied by the germline J gene. The V and J genes are TRBV12-2 and TRBJ2-4; 10 bases fit TRBD2. This CDR3 has 15 residues. Germline assignment: CDR1 SGHLS and CDR2 HYDKME. The ends lost 1 base at V and 5 bases at J; junction bases unmatched: 5. The CDR3 reads CASSLRDWGGNTLYF. The part of the CDR3 DNA that was read is TGTGCCAGCTCTCTACGGGACTGGGGAGGAAACACCTTGTAC. Full variable domain (outside the CDR3, taken from reference TRBV12-2 and TRBJ2-4): NSGVVQSPRYIIKGKGERSILKCIPISGHLSVAWYQQTQGQELKFFIQHYDKMERDKGNLPSRFSVQQFDDYHSEMNMSALELEDSAVYFCASSLRDWGGNTLYFGAGTRLSVL.

About this clone: Gene and germline names: mouse. The read ends 1 residue before the CDR3 terminus; that terminus is restored from the germline J gene. The chain joins TRBV12-2 to TRBJ1-4; no definite D call. Looked up from germline, CDR1 is SGHLS and CDR2 is HYDKME. Trimming cost V 3 bases and J 2 bases, with 0 bases left between them. This CDR3 is 11 amino acids long. The CDR3 DNA, read in part, is TGTGCCAGCTCTTCCAACGAAAGATTATTT. It yields the protein CASSSNERLF. In full, the CDR3 is CASSSNERLFF.

On this clone itself: Any gene name here is a mouse gene name. The read stops 1 residue short of the end of the CDR3; the missing end is completed from the germline J gene. This sequence joins TRBV12-1 and TRBJ1-1; D call uncertain. The length of the CDR3 is 13 residues. Germline loops: CDR1 SGHSN, CDR2 HYEKVE. V lost 2 bases and J lost 6, with 12 bases in between. CDR3 region: CASSPRGRAEVFF. The CDR3 DNA, read in part, is TGTGCCAGCTCTCCCCGGGGAAGGGCAGAAGTCTTC.

Details on this clone: The gene names here belong to mouse. The CDR3 end is not reached by the read, which stops 1 residue before it; the germline J gene fills it in. V usage is TRBV13-2 and J usage is TRBJ2-4; 8 bases are a match to TRBD2. The CDR3 has 15 residues. J lost 1 base, V lost 1 base, and 2 bases had no gene match. Germline-derived CDR1 and CDR2 are NNHNN and SYGAGS (reference sequence). The covered CDR3 bases are TGTGCCAGCGGTGATCTGGGGGGCGGTCAAAACACCTTGTAC. Its translation is CASGDLGGGQNTLY. The full CDR3 protein is CASGDLGGGQNTLYF.

This clone was counted once. Gene names and germline refer to mouse. The missing CDR3 end, 1 residue past where the read stops, is filled in from the germline J gene. J is TRBJ2-4 and V is TRBV13-3, with D possibly TRBD1 on 6 matching bases. The CDR3 is made up of 16 amino acids. Trimming left V 1 base short and J 0 bases short, with 12 bases between. CDR1 and CDR2 from the germline V gene are NNHDY and SYVADS. The sequenced CDR3 bases are TGTGCCAGCAGTGATCCTACAGGGTATAGTCAAAACACCTTGTAC. Amino acid sequence: CASSDPTGYSQNTLY. The entire CDR3 reads CASSDPTGYSQNTLYF.

This clone is judged large. Mouse gene names apply. The read terminates 1 residue before the CDR3 end, so the remaining end is supplied by the germline J gene. V gene TRBV13-2 combines with J gene TRBJ2-5, with 12 positions matching TRBD2. The V segment lost 5 bases and the J segment 2 bases; nucleotides outside the gene matches: 6. This CDR3 spans 16 amino acids. CDR1 is NNHNN and CDR2 is SYGAGS in the germline V gene (reference sequence). CDR3 region: CASGTGTGGTQDTQYF. CDR3 DNA, as far as it was read: TGTGCCAGCGGGACCGGGACTGGGGGGACCCAAGACACCCAGTAC.

For this clone: The gene names given are mouse names. The CDR3 is cut off 1 residue early in the read; its end comes from the germline J gene. The V and J genes are TRBV19 and TRBJ2-3; the D gene is possibly TRBD1 (5 bases). V lost 3 bases and J lost 0, with 8 bases in between. The length of the CDR3 is 14 residues. Looked up from germline, CDR1 is FNHDT and CDR2 is SITEND (reference sequence). The CDR3: CASSKDRSAETLYF. The CDR3 bases that were read are TGTGCCAGCAGTAAAGACAGAAGTGCAGAAACGCTGTAT.

On this clone itself: Mouse names are used for the genes. The read comes to an end 1 residue before the CDR3 does, leaving the germline J gene to fill in the end. The rearrangement uses TRBV20 and TRBJ1-1; 7 bases match TRBD1. CDR1 is GFQATS, CDR2 STVNSAI, per germline. Trimming at V came to 0 bases and at J to 5 bases, leaving 6 bases not matched to a gene. There are 14 residues in the CDR3. Here the CDR3 reads CGAREYRGRTEVFF. Partial CDR3 DNA: TGTGGTGCTAGGGAGTACAGGGGAAGGACAGAAGTCTTC. Variable domain in full (rest from reference TRBV20 and TRBJ1-1): GALVYQYPRRTICKSGTSMRMECQAVGFQATSVAWYRQSPQKTFELIALSTVNSAIKYEQNFTQEKFPISHPNLSFSSMTVLNAYLEDRGLYLCGAREYRGRTEVFFGKGTRLTVV.

This clone was counted only a few times. All gene names here are mouse names. From the germline J gene comes the end of the CDR3, since the read stops 1 residue before it. This chain connects TRBV4 to TRBJ1-1; D not resolved. The CDR3 consists of 12 residues. Trimming left V 3 bases short and J 5 bases short, with 7 bases between. Germline assignment: CDR1 LGHDT and CDR2 YNNKQL (reference sequence). The CDR3 loop is CASSYQKTEVFF. CDR3 bases read: TGTGCCAGCAGCTATCAAAAAACAGAAGTCTTC.

Only a few counts were recorded for this clone. Gene names and germline match the mouse. Coverage ceases 1 residue before the CDR3 finishes, and the germline J gene fills in the end. The chain has TRBV5 and TRBJ2-1; D call uncertain. V was clipped by 2 bases and J by 1 base, with 0 bases between them. CDR1 is LGHNA, CDR2 YNLKQL, per germline (reference sequence). There are 12 residues in the CDR3. CDR3 amino acids: CASSQNYAEQFF. CDR3 DNA, as far as it was read: TGTGCCAGCAGCCAAAACTATGCTGAGCAGTTC.

This clone counts as large. Mouse names are used for the genes. Read coverage stops 1 residue before the CDR3 terminus; the germline J gene supplies the remainder. V gene TRBV13-1 combines with J gene TRBJ2-7, with unresolved D. Trimming cost V 3 bases and J 5 bases, with 3 bases left between them. The CDR3 is 10 residues long. Germline V gene lookup returns CDR1 NSHNY and CDR2 SYGAGN. The DNA read from the CDR3 is TGTGCCAGCAGTGGCAATGAACAGTAC. Its protein product is CASSGNEQY. The full CDR3 protein reads CASSGNEQYF.